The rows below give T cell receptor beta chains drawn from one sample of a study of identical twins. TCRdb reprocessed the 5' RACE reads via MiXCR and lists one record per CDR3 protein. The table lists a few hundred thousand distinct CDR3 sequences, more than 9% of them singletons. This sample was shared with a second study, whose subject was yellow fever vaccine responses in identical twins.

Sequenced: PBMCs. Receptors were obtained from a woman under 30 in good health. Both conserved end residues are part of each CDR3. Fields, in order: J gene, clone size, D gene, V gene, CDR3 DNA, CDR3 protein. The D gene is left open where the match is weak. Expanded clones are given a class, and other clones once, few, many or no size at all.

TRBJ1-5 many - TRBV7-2 TGTGCCAGCAGCCCCCAGGTTGTGGGCATAAGCAATCAGCCCCAGCATTTT CASSPQVVGISNQPQHF
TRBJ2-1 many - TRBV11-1 TGTGCCAGCAGCTTGCGGGATTACAATGAGCAGTTCTTC CASSLRDYNEQFF
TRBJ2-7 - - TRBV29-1 TGCAGCGTTGCGAGGGACTACGAGCAGTACTTC CSVARDYEQYF
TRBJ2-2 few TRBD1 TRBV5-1 TGCGCCAGCAGCTCCGGACAGGGGACGGGCACCGGGGAGCTGTTTTTT CASSSGQGTGTGELFF
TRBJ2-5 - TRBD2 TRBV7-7 TGTGCTAGCAGCTTAATAGCGGGGGAGACCCAGTACTTC CASSLIAGETQYF
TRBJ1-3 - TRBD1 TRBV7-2 TGTGCCAGCAGCCGCGACAGGGAGGACACCATATATTTT CASSRDREDTIYF
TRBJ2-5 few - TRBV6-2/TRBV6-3 TGTGCCAGCAGAACCGTCCGAAACCAAGAGACCCAGTACTTC CASRTVRNQETQYF
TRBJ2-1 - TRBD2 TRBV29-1 TGCAGCGCCCGCCACGGGGGGGCTTATGAGCAGTTCTTC CSARHGGAYEQFF
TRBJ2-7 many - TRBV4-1 TGCGCCAGCAGCCAAGGGTGGACCGTTAGAGTAGGCGAGCAGTACTTC CASSQGWTVRVGEQYF
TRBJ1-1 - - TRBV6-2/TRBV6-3 TGTGCCAGCAGTTACGGTGGGGGTAGCACTGAAGCTTTCTTT CASSYGGGSTEAFF
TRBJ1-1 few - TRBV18 TGTGCCAGCTCACCGAGAGAGAGGTTTGAAGCTTTCTTT CASSPRERFEAFF
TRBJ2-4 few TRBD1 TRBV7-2 TGTGCCAGCAGCGCCCTATCTCCCGAGGGACAGGGGTACTTC CASSALSPEGQGYF
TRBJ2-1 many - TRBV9 TGTGCCAGCTCGCGTGGGGGGCGCAACAATGAGCAGTTCTTC CASSRGGRNNEQFF
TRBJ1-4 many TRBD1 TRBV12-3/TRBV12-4 TGTGCCAGCAGTCGGACAGGCGCAACTAATGAAAAACTGTTTTTT CASSRTGATNEKLFF
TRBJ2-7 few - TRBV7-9 TGTGCCAGCAGCACGACAGCTACCTACGAGCAGTACTTC CASSTTATYEQYF
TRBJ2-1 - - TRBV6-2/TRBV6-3 TGTGCCAGCAGTTATGGGTGGGCCGAAAACAATGAGCAGTTCTTC CASSYGWAENNEQFF